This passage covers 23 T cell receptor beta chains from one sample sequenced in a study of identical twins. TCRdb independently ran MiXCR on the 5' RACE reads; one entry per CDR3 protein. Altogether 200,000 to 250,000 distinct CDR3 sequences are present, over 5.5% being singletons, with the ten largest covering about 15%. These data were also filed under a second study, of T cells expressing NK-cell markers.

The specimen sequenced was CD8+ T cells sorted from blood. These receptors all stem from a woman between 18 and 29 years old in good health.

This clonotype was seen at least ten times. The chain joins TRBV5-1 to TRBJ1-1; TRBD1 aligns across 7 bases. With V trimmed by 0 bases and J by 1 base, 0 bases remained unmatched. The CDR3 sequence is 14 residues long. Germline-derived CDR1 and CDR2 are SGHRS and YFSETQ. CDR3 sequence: CASSLGTGNTEAFF. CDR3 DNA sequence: TGCGCCAGCAGCTTGGGGACAGGGAACACTGAAGCTTTCTTT.

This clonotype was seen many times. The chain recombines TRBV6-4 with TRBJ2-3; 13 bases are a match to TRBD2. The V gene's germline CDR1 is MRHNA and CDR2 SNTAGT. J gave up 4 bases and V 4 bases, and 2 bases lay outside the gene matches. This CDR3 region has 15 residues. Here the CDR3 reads CASSAGTSGADTQYF. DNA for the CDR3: TGTGCCAGCAGTGCCGGGACTAGCGGGGCAGATACGCAGTATTTT.

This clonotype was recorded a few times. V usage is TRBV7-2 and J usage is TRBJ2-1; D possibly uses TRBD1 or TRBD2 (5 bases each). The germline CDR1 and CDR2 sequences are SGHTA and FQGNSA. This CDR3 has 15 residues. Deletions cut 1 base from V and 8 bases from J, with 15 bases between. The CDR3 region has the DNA TGTGCCAGCAGCTTAGTAGAAACGGGACGACATGAGCAGTTCTTC. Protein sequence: CASSLVETGRHEQFF.

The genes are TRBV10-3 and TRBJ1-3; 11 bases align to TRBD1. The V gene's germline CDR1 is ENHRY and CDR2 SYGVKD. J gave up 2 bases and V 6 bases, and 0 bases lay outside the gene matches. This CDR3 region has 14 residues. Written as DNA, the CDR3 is TGTGCCATCAGGGACAGGGGGCCTGGAAACACCATATATTTT. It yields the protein CAIRDRGPGNTIYF.

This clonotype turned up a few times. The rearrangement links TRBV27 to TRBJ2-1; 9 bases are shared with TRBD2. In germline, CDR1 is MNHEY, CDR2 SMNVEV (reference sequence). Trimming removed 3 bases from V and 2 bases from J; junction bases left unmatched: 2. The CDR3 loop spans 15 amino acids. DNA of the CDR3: TGTGCCAGCAGTTTCAGCGGGGGGCCCTACAATGAGCAGTTCTTC. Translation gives CASSFSGGPYNEQFF.

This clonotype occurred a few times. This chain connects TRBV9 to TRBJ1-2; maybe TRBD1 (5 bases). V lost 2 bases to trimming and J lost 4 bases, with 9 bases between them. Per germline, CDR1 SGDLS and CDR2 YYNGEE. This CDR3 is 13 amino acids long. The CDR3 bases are TGTGCCAGCAGCGTCGGGGCGGCCTATGGCTACACCTTC. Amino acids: CASSVGAAYGYTF.

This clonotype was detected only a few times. The CDR3 DNA follows: TGTGCCAGCAGCCCCACGGGGGGATTTACTGAAGCTTTCTTT. It is translated as CASSPTGGFTEAFF. The chain is built from TRBV7-8 and TRBJ1-1; the D gene is possibly TRBD1 (5 bases). The CDR3 length is 14 residues. V lost 5 bases to trimming and J lost 5 bases, with 15 bases between them. CDR1 is SGHVS, CDR2 FQNEAQ, per germline.

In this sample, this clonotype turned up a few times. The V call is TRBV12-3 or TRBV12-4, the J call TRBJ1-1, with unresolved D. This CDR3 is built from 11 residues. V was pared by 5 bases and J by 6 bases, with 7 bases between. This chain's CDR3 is CASSLVSEAFF. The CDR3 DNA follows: TGTGCCAGCAGTCTAGTATCTGAAGCTTTCTTT.

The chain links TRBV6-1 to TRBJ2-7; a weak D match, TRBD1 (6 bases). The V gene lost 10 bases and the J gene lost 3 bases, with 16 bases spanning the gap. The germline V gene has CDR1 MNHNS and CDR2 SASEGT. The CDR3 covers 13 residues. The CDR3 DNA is TGTGCCACCGAGCTGGGGGCTCACTACGAGCAGTACTTC. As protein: CATELGAHYEQYF.

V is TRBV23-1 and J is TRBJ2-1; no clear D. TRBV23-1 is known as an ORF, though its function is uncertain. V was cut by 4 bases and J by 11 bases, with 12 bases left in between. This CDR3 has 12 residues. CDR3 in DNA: TGCGCCAGCAGTCTCCTGATCTTTCAGCAGTTCTTC. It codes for CASSLLIFQQFF.

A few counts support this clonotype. The CDR3 spells CASSVVGTGYGYTF. As DNA, the CDR3 is TGTGCCAGCAGTGTAGTAGGGACAGGCTATGGCTACACCTTC. This chain connects TRBV12-3 or TRBV12-4 to TRBJ1-2; 8 bases fit TRBD1. Losses at the gene ends were 5 bases for V and 4 bases for J; bases not matched to a gene: 6. This CDR3 region has 14 residues.

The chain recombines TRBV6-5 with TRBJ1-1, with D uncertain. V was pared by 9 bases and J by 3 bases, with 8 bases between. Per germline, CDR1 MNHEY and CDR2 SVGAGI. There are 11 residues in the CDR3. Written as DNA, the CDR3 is TGTGCCAGTCCCCCTTACACTGAAGCTTTCTTT. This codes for CASPPYTEAFF.

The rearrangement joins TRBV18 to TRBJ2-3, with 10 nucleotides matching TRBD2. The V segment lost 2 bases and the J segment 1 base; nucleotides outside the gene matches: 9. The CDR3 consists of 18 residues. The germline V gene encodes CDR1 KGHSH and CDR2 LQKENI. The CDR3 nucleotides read TGTGCCAGCTCACCAAAGAAATTGACTAGCGGGCGCACAGATACGCAGTATTTT. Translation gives CASSPKKLTSGRTDTQYF.

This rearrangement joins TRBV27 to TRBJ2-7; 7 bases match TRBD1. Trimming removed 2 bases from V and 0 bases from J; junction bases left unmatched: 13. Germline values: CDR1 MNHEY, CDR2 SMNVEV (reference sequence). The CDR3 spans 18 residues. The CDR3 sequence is CASSLKGPDRTSSYEQYF. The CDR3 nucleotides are TGTGCCAGCAGTTTAAAAGGCCCGGACAGGACCAGCTCCTACGAGCAGTACTTC.

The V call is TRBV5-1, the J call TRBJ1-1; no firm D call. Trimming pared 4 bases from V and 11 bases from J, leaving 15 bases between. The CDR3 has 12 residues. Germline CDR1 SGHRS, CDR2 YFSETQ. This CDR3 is CASSPGRAPAFF. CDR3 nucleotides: TGCGCCAGCAGCCCCGGCCGGGCCCCGGCTTTCTTT.

Here the CDR3 reads CASSWGTYEQYF. In DNA form, the CDR3 reads TGTGCCAGCAGCTGGGGCACCTACGAGCAGTACTTC. The chain recombines TRBV7-9 with TRBJ2-7; tentative D call: TRBD1 (5 bases). This CDR3 contains 12 residues. The germline CDR1 and CDR2 sequences are SEHNR and FQNEAQ (reference sequence). The V and J ends lost 4 bases and 2 bases respectively, with 6 bases between them.

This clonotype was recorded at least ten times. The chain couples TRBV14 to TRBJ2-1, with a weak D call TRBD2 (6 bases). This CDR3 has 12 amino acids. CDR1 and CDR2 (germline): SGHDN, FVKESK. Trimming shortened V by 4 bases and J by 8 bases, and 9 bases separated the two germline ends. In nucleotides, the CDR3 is TGTGCCAGCAGCCTACCGGGGGATGAGCAGTTCTTC. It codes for CASSLPGDEQFF.

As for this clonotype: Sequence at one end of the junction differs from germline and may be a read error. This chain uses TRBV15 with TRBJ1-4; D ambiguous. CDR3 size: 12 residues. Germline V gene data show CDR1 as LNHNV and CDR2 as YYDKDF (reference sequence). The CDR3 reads CATSGDGEKLFF. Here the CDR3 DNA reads TGTGCCACCAGCGGAGACGGTGAAAAACTGTTTTTT.

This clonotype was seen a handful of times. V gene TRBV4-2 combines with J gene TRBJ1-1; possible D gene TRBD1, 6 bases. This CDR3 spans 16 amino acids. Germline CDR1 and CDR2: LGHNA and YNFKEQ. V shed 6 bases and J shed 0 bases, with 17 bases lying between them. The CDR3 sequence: CASSMPGQMLNTEAFF. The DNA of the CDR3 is TGTGCCAGCAGTATGCCGGGACAAATGTTGAACACTGAAGCTTTCTTT.

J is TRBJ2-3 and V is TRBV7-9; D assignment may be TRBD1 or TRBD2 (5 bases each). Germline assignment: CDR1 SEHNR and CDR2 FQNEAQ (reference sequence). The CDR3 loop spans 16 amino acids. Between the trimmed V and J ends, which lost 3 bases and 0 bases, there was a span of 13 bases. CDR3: CASSFTGTTSTDTQYF. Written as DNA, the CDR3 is TGTGCCAGCAGCTTCACGGGGACGACTAGCACAGATACGCAGTATTTT.

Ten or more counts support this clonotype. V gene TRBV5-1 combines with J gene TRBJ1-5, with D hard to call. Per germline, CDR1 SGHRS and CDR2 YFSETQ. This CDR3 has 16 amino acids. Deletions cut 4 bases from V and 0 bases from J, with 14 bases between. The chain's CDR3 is CASSATDLNSNQPQHF. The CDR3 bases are TGCGCCAGCAGCGCCACAGACCTCAATAGCAATCAGCCCCAGCATTTT.

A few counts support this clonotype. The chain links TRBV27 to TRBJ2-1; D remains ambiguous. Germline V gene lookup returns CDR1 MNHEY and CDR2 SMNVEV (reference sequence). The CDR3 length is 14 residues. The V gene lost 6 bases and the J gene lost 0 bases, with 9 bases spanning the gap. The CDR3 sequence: CASSGLDSYNEQFF. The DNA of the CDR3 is TGTGCCAGCAGCGGGCTGGACTCCTACAATGAGCAGTTCTTC.

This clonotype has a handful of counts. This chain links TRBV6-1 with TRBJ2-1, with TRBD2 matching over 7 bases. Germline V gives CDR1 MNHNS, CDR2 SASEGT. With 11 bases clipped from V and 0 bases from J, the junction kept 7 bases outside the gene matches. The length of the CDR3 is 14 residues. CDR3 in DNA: TGTGCCGGGGGGGAGGGGCTCTCCTACAATGAGCAGTTCTTC. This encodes CAGGEGLSYNEQFF.